The clone carrying this TCR beta chain showed up just a few times. The time point is: newly diagnosed GD, antithyroid drugs for less than 3 months. PBMC RNA was the source of the TCR library. Each of the patients was recruited from an endocrinology department situated in Xi'an, China. The data were taken from a study of regulatory T cells in long-lasting Graves disease. Study summary: Antithyroid drugs had been taken by newly diagnosed Graves' patients for under 3 months.

Both iRepertoire HTBI primers and Arm-PCR of CDR3 regions were used to build the TCR beta libraries. As processed by the authors: Across all samples, about 60 TRBV segments and 11 to 15 TRBJ segments were identified. TCRdb called the multiplex PCR reads again in MiXCR, with one record for every CDR3 protein. The authors' filters were not applied to this entry. The sample holds 200,000 to 250,000 distinct CDR3 sequences, about 18% seen once. Germline lookup yields CDR1 SGHDT and CDR2 YYEEEE. V lost 3 bases and J lost 7; bases outside the gene matches: 11. The CDR3 has 16 amino acids. The origin of this receptor is a female donor with Graves disease. This specimen was peripheral blood mononuclear cells (PBMCs), taken at new diagnosis, from a patient treated with antithyroid drugs. This sequence joins TRBV5-6 and TRBJ1-5, with 9 bases aligning to TRBD1. The CDR3 DNA reads as TGTGCCAGCAGCTCGTTTGTCCGGGACAGGGAACAGCCCCAGCATTTT. It yields the protein CASSSFVRDREQPQHF. The whole variable domain, remainder taken from reference TRBV5-6 and TRBJ1-5, is DAGVTQSPTHLIKTRGQQVTLRCSPKSGHDTVSWYQQALGQGPQFIFQYYEEEERQRGNFPDRFSGHQFPNYSSELNVNALLLGDSALYLCASSSFVRDREQPQHFGDGTRLSIL.